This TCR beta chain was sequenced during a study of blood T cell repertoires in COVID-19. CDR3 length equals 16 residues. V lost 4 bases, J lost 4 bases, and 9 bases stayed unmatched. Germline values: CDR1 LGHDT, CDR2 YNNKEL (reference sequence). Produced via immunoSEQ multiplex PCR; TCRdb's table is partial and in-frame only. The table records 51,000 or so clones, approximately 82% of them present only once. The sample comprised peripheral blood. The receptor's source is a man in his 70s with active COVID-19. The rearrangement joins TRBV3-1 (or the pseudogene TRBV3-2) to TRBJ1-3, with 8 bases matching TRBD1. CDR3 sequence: CASSPRDRTAGNTIYF. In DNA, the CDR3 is TGTGCCAGCAGCCCACGGGACAGGACGGCCGGAAACACCATATATTTT.